A single sample gave rise to the 7 T cell receptor beta chains below, sequenced in a study of T cells in Graves' hyperthyroidism and ophthalmopathy. The investigators amplified TCR beta CDR3 regions from RNA transcripts. TCR CDR3 regions were first amplified by RT-PCR with HTBI primers. TCRdb used MiXCR to reprocess the multiplex PCR reads, holding one entry per CDR3 protein. The sample consists of roughly 250,000 distinct CDR3 sequences, 14% to 15% of them appearing once. Sequencing input: blood. The receptors here all came from a woman in her forties with Graves' hyperthyroidism that later progressed to Graves' ophthalmopathy.

This clonotype was counted ten times or more. J is TRBJ2-1 and V is TRBV28; TRBD2 matches at 8 bases. V shed 6 bases, J shed 7 bases, and the junction held 17 bases outside the gene matches. CDR3 length equals 17 residues. CDR1 and CDR2 from the germline V gene are MDHEN and SYDVKM. DNA for the CDR3: TGTGCCAGCAGAGTTCCTCTGGCGGGAGGCAGTAGGAATGAGCAGTTCTTC. It codes for CASRVPLAGGSRNEQFF.

This clonotype was observed many times. The V gene is TRBV15, the J gene TRBJ2-7, with D perhaps TRBD1 (5 bases). The germline V and J ends were trimmed by 0 bases and 2 bases, with 11 bases remaining between them. CDR1 is LNHNV, CDR2 YYDKDF, per germline (reference sequence). The CDR3 covers 15 residues. CDR3 DNA sequence: TGTGCCACCAGCAGAGATTCCACAGGAACCTACGAGCAGTACTTC. This encodes CATSRDSTGTYEQYF.

The genes are TRBV7-3 and TRBJ1-6; 8 bases match TRBD1. The CDR3 runs to 14 residues. Germline V gene sequence: CDR1 SGHTA, CDR2 FQGTGA. Trimming removed 5 bases from V and 7 bases from J; junction bases left unmatched: 4. The CDR3 coding sequence is TGTGCCAGCAGCCGACAGGGGAAAAATTCACCCCTCCACTTT. Amino acids: CASSRQGKNSPLHF.

There are many counts of this clonotype. J is TRBJ2-1 and V is TRBV11-2; no reliable D call. Trimming left V 4 bases short and J 7 bases short, with 32 bases between. The CDR3 sequence is 20 residues long. Germline V CDR1 and CDR2: SGHAT, FQNNGV. CDR3 nucleotides: TGTGCCAGCAGCTCCCAAATAATTTTCACAAGGGTAGTGTCTAGGAATGAGCAGTTCTTC. The encoded protein is CASSSQIIFTRVVSRNEQFF.

In its sample, this clonotype was seen many times. This chain joins TRBV30 and TRBJ1-1; 9 bases agree with TRBD1. V lost 3 bases and J lost 4; bases outside the gene matches: 9. The CDR3 spans 15 residues. Looked up from germline, CDR1 is GTSNPN and CDR2 is SVGIG (reference sequence). Here the CDR3 DNA reads TGTGCCTGGAGATCTTACAGGGGGCAGGGCACTGAAGCTTTCTTT. As protein: CAWRSYRGQGTEAFF.

This clonotype was counted many times. The V gene is TRBV27, the J gene TRBJ2-1, with D possibly matching TRBD2 (6 bases). Germline V gene sequence: CDR1 MNHEY, CDR2 SMNVEV (reference sequence). The V and J ends lost 3 bases and 0 bases respectively, with 12 bases between them. The CDR3 spans 16 residues. CDR3 sequence reads: CASSLRGKSSYNEQFF. CDR3 coding DNA: TGTGCCAGCAGTTTGCGGGGAAAGAGCTCCTACAATGAGCAGTTCTTC.

This clonotype has at least ten counts. An end of the junction does not agree with germline; a read error may underlie this. The rearrangement joins TRBV11-2 to TRBJ1-4, with a possible D match to TRBD1 (5 bases). Germline V gives CDR1 SGHAT, CDR2 FQNNGV. This CDR3 is built from 12 residues. CDR3 nucleotides: TGTGCCAGCTGCTTGGGGGACTCAAAACTGTTTTTT. It encodes CASCLGDSKLFF.